Below, 6 T cell receptor beta chains from the same sample are listed, as sequenced in a study of a mutant IDH1 vaccine in newly diagnosed glioma. This sample's time point: week 47, end of study. Mutant IDH1 20-mer peptide, at 300 ug, made up each vaccine dose, with topical imiquimod. Produced via immunoSEQ multiplex PCR; TCRdb's table is partial and in-frame only. The data hold tens of thousands of clones, with more than 75% observed a single time. No antigens are known for them. This specimen was PBMCs, taken from a glioma patient whose treatment included an IDH1 peptide vaccine. The source is a woman between 35 and 50 years old with glioma. Some clones in this sample may be carry-over from other donors' samples.

This sequence joins TRBV5-5 and TRBJ1-4; 12 bases agree with TRBD1. The CDR3 totals 17 residues. The trim removed 0 bases at V and 7 bases at J, leaving 7 bases unmatched. Germline V gene data show CDR1 as SGHKS and CDR2 as YYEKEE (reference sequence). The CDR3 DNA reads TGTGCCAGCAGCTTGGCCCCGGGACAGGGGGCGACTGAAAAACTGTTTTTT. This sequence encodes CASSLAPGQGATEKLFF.

The chain joins TRBV7-9 to TRBJ2-7; 8 nucleotides agree with TRBD1. The germline V gene encodes CDR1 SEHNR and CDR2 FQNEAQ (reference sequence). The CDR3 contains 12 residues. Unmatched junction bases numbered 6, after V lost 7 bases and J lost 7 bases. CDR3 nucleotide sequence: TGTGCCAGCACCAGGACAGGGTGGGAGCAGTACTTC. This codes for CASTRTGWEQYF.

This clone was seen a single time. The chain has TRBV5-1 and TRBJ1-3, with a tentative D call TRBD1 (6 bases). CDR1 is SGHRS, CDR2 YFSETQ, per germline. The V end was cut by 3 bases, the J end by 0 bases, with 13 bases between. The CDR3 has 16 amino acids. This chain's CDR3 is CASSSRQVSSGNTIYF. The CDR3, as DNA: TGCGCCAGCAGCTCAAGACAGGTATCCTCTGGAAACACCATATATTTT.

V usage is TRBV6-6 and J usage is TRBJ2-7; D not certain. Germline assignment: CDR1 MNHNY and CDR2 SVGAGI (reference sequence). The CDR3 sequence is 13 residues long. The V end was cut by 2 bases, the J end by 3 bases, with 8 bases between. CDR3 sequence (DNA): TGTGCCAGCAGTTACATCCCGGGCTACGAGCAGTACTTC. Residues: CASSYIPGYEQYF.

V usage is TRBV6-1 and J usage is TRBJ2-1, with 9 bases identical to TRBD1. V lost 6 bases and J lost 4; bases outside the gene matches: 7. This CDR3 spans 15 amino acids. In germline, CDR1 is MNHNS, CDR2 SASEGT. The CDR3 sequence is CASSERTGDYNEQFF. The CDR3 bases are TGTGCCAGCAGCGAGCGGACAGGGGATTACAATGAGCAGTTCTTC.

This chain uses TRBV27 with TRBJ2-2; no definite D call. V was trimmed by 6 bases and J by 1 base, leaving 3 bases between them. The CDR3 is 12 amino acids. Germline V gene lookup returns CDR1 MNHEY and CDR2 SMNVEV (reference sequence). The CDR3 sequence is CASSRNTGELFF. The CDR3 DNA sequence: TGTGCCAGCAGCCGGAACACCGGGGAGCTGTTTTTT.